Listed below are T cell receptor beta chains from one sample, sequenced in a study of OX40 agonist ivuxolimab in advanced cancers. Method: immunoSEQ multiplex PCR; TCRdb's copy keeps in-frame clones and lacks some. The repertoire consists of tens of thousands of clones, with 75% to 95% occurring once and the leading ten covering more than 5.5%. This sample comprised CD4+ or CD8+ T cells sorted from blood, obtained in a trial of the OX40 agonist ivuxolimab. These receptor sequences come from an adult with an advanced solid tumor such as melanoma, head and neck, liver or kidney cancer. Each CDR3 is given with its conserved first and last residue. Fields, in order: J gene, clone size, V gene, D gene, CDR3 protein, CDR3 DNA. A D gene is named only where the DNA matches it firmly. Some rows mark clone size as missing; the rest say once, few, many or name a class of expanded clone.

j_gene: TRBJ2-5; abundance: NA; v_gene: TRBV9; d_gene: TRBD1; CDR3aa: CASSASGGQGVLETQYF; CDR3nt: TGTGCCAGCAGCGCATCGGGGGGACAGGGGGTTTTGGAGACCCAGTACTTC
j_gene: TRBJ2-2; abundance: NA; v_gene: TRBV7-3; d_gene: NA; CDR3aa: CASSLTGSNTGELFF; CDR3nt: TGTGCCAGCAGCTTAACGGGCAGCAACACCGGGGAGCTGTTTTTT
j_gene: TRBJ1-2; abundance: NA; v_gene: TRBV27; d_gene: TRBD1; CDR3aa: CASSYDRGSYYGYTF; CDR3nt: TGTGCCAGCAGTTACGACAGGGGTTCCTACTATGGCTACACCTTC
j_gene: TRBJ2-1; abundance: NA; v_gene: TRBV23-1; d_gene: TRBD1; CDR3aa: CASSQSSGQGHYNEQFF; CDR3nt: TGCGCCAGCAGTCAATCGTCGGGACAGGGCCATTACAATGAGCAGTTCTTC
j_gene: TRBJ2-7; abundance: NA; v_gene: TRBV4-1; d_gene: NA; CDR3aa: CASSQTGRGYEQYF; CDR3nt: TGCGCCAGCAGCCAGACAGGGAGGGGTTACGAGCAGTACTTC
j_gene: TRBJ2-2; abundance: NA; v_gene: TRBV11-3; d_gene: NA; CDR3aa: CASSYAPGEGDTGELFF; CDR3nt: TGTGCCAGCAGCTACGCTCCGGGGGAAGGGGACACCGGGGAGCTGTTTTTT
j_gene: TRBJ2-7; abundance: NA; v_gene: TRBV2; d_gene: TRBD2; CDR3aa: CASIGLAGGEQYF; CDR3nt: TGTGCCAGCATAGGCCTAGCGGGAGGCGAGCAGTACTTC
j_gene: TRBJ1-4; abundance: NA; v_gene: TRBV28; d_gene: NA; CDR3aa: CASSQPGGALFF; CDR3nt: TGTGCCAGCAGTCAACCTGGAGGGGCACTGTTTTTT
j_gene: TRBJ1-1; abundance: NA; v_gene: TRBV5-1; d_gene: NA; CDR3aa: CASSLTVRDWDMNTEAFF; CDR3nt: TGCGCCAGCAGCTTGACAGTAAGAGATTGGGACATGAACACTGAAGCTTTCTTT
j_gene: TRBJ1-2; abundance: few; v_gene: TRBV9; d_gene: NA; CDR3aa: CASSVGQTNYGYTF; CDR3nt: TGTGCCAGCAGCGTAGGACAGACTAACTATGGCTACACCTTC
j_gene: TRBJ1-4; abundance: NA; v_gene: TRBV30; d_gene: NA; CDR3aa: CAWTLGVGGINEKLFF; CDR3nt: TGTGCCTGGACACTAGGAGTTGGGGGGATTAATGAAAAACTGTTTTTT
j_gene: TRBJ2-7; abundance: once; v_gene: TRBV28; d_gene: NA; CDR3aa: CASSLFSLAPIPAF; CDR3nt: TGTGCCAGCAGTTTATTTTCCCTAGCGCCGATTCCGGCCTTC
j_gene: TRBJ1-3; abundance: NA; v_gene: TRBV15; d_gene: NA; CDR3aa: CATRHQGMSGNTIYF; CDR3nt: TGTGCCACCAGGCATCAGGGGATGTCTGGAAACACCATATATTTT
j_gene: TRBJ2-7; abundance: NA; v_gene: TRBV6-1; d_gene: NA; CDR3aa: CASRATYEQYF; CDR3nt: TGTGCCAGCAGGGCCACCTACGAGCAGTACTTC
j_gene: TRBJ1-3; abundance: NA; v_gene: TRBV28; d_gene: TRBD1; CDR3aa: CASSTGGPLSGNTIYF; CDR3nt: TGTGCCAGCAGTACAGGGGGGCCCCTCTCTGGAAACACCATATATTTT
j_gene: TRBJ1-3; abundance: NA; v_gene: TRBV7-6; d_gene: NA; CDR3aa: CASSPGWGRTGNTIYF; CDR3nt: TGTGCCAGCAGCCCGGGTTGGGGGAGAACTGGAAACACCATATATTTT
j_gene: TRBJ2-7; abundance: NA; v_gene: TRBV2; d_gene: NA; CDR3aa: CASGTSRSYEQYF; CDR3nt: TGTGCCAGCGGAACTAGCAGGTCCTACGAGCAGTACTTC
j_gene: TRBJ2-2; abundance: once; v_gene: TRBV4-1; d_gene: TRBD1; CDR3aa: CASSQESQGARTGELFF; CDR3nt: TGCGCCAGCAGCCAAGAAAGCCAGGGGGCTAGGACCGGGGAGCTGTTTTTT
j_gene: TRBJ1-2; abundance: NA; v_gene: TRBV19; d_gene: NA; CDR3aa: CASSRQTGTSYGYTF; CDR3nt: TGTGCCAGTAGTAGACAGACCGGGACATCCTATGGCTACACCTTC
j_gene: TRBJ2-3; abundance: once; v_gene: TRBV4-2; d_gene: NA; CDR3aa: CASSPAVSTDTQYF; CDR3nt: TGTGCCAGCAGCCCAGCGGTTAGCACAGATACGCAGTATTTT
j_gene: TRBJ2-1; abundance: once; v_gene: TRBV14; d_gene: TRBD2; CDR3aa: CASNRLAGSYNEQFF; CDR3nt: TGTGCCAGCAACCGACTAGCGGGAAGTTACAATGAGCAGTTCTTC
j_gene: TRBJ2-3; abundance: NA; v_gene: TRBV18; d_gene: TRBD2; CDR3aa: CASSPLAGTDTQYF; CDR3nt: TGTGCCAGCTCACCACTAGCGGGAACGGATACGCAGTATTTT
j_gene: TRBJ2-3; abundance: once; v_gene: TRBV14; d_gene: TRBD1; CDR3aa: CASSQRIQGVPLSSSTDTQYF; CDR3nt: TGTGCCAGCAGCCAAAGAATACAGGGGGTGCCACTATCCTCTAGCACAGATACGCAGTATTTT
j_gene: TRBJ2-2; abundance: NA; v_gene: TRBV5-4; d_gene: TRBD1; CDR3aa: CASKDRQGATGELFF; CDR3nt: TGTGCCAGCAAAGATAGACAGGGGGCAACCGGGGAGCTGTTTTTT
j_gene: TRBJ2-7; abundance: NA; v_gene: TRBV28; d_gene: NA; CDR3aa: CASSPRWGHEQYF; CDR3nt: TGTGCCAGCAGCCCGAGGTGGGGGCACGAGCAGTACTTC
j_gene: TRBJ2-3; abundance: NA; v_gene: TRBV7-3; d_gene: NA; CDR3aa: CASSLFGRPADTQYF; CDR3nt: TGTGCCAGCAGCTTATTCGGCCGCCCAGCAGATACGCAGTATTTT
j_gene: TRBJ1-5; abundance: once; v_gene: TRBV19; d_gene: NA; CDR3aa: CACRSNYLSNQPQHF; CDR3nt: TGTGCCTGCCGATCGAATTACCTTAGCAATCAGCCCCAGCATTTT
j_gene: TRBJ2-7; abundance: NA; v_gene: TRBV7-9; d_gene: NA; CDR3aa: CASSLAEGWEPSYEQYF; CDR3nt: TGTGCCAGCAGCTTAGCCGAAGGGTGGGAGCCCTCCTACGAGCAGTACTTC
j_gene: TRBJ1-4; abundance: NA; v_gene: TRBV5-1; d_gene: NA; CDR3aa: CASSLAPQGKGEKLFF; CDR3nt: TGCGCCAGCAGCTTGGCCCCGCAGGGGAAGGGAGAAAAACTGTTTTTT
j_gene: TRBJ2-7; abundance: NA; v_gene: TRBV7-9; d_gene: NA; CDR3aa: CASSLGDGYEQYF; CDR3nt: TGTGCCAGCAGCTTAGGGGATGGCTACGAGCAGTACTTC
j_gene: TRBJ2-3; abundance: once; v_gene: TRBV19; d_gene: TRBD1; CDR3aa: CASSIRTGLPDTQYF; CDR3nt: TGTGCCAGTAGTATAAGGACAGGATTGCCAGATACGCAGTATTTT
j_gene: TRBJ2-7; abundance: NA; v_gene: TRBV6-6; d_gene: TRBD1; CDR3aa: CASRSPAQGVGEQYF; CDR3nt: TGTGCCAGCAGGTCACCGGCCCAGGGGGTGGGCGAGCAGTACTTC
j_gene: TRBJ1-1; abundance: NA; v_gene: TRBV19; d_gene: NA; CDR3aa: CASSSRGYTPEAFF; CDR3nt: TGTGCCAGTAGCTCCAGGGGTTATACGCCTGAAGCTTTCTTT
j_gene: TRBJ2-7; abundance: NA; v_gene: TRBV29-1; d_gene: NA; CDR3aa: CSVERQGGYEQYF; CDR3nt: TGCAGCGTTGAACGGCAGGGCGGGTACGAGCAGTACTTC
j_gene: TRBJ2-4; abundance: NA; v_gene: TRBV6-4; d_gene: NA; CDR3aa: CASSEDRDTDIQYF; CDR3nt: TGTGCCAGCAGTGAAGACCGGGACACAGACATTCAGTACTTC
j_gene: TRBJ1-2; abundance: once; v_gene: TRBV6-5; d_gene: TRBD1; CDR3aa: CASTPRQGRNYGYTF; CDR3nt: TGTGCCAGCACCCCCCGACAGGGGCGAAACTATGGCTACACCTTC